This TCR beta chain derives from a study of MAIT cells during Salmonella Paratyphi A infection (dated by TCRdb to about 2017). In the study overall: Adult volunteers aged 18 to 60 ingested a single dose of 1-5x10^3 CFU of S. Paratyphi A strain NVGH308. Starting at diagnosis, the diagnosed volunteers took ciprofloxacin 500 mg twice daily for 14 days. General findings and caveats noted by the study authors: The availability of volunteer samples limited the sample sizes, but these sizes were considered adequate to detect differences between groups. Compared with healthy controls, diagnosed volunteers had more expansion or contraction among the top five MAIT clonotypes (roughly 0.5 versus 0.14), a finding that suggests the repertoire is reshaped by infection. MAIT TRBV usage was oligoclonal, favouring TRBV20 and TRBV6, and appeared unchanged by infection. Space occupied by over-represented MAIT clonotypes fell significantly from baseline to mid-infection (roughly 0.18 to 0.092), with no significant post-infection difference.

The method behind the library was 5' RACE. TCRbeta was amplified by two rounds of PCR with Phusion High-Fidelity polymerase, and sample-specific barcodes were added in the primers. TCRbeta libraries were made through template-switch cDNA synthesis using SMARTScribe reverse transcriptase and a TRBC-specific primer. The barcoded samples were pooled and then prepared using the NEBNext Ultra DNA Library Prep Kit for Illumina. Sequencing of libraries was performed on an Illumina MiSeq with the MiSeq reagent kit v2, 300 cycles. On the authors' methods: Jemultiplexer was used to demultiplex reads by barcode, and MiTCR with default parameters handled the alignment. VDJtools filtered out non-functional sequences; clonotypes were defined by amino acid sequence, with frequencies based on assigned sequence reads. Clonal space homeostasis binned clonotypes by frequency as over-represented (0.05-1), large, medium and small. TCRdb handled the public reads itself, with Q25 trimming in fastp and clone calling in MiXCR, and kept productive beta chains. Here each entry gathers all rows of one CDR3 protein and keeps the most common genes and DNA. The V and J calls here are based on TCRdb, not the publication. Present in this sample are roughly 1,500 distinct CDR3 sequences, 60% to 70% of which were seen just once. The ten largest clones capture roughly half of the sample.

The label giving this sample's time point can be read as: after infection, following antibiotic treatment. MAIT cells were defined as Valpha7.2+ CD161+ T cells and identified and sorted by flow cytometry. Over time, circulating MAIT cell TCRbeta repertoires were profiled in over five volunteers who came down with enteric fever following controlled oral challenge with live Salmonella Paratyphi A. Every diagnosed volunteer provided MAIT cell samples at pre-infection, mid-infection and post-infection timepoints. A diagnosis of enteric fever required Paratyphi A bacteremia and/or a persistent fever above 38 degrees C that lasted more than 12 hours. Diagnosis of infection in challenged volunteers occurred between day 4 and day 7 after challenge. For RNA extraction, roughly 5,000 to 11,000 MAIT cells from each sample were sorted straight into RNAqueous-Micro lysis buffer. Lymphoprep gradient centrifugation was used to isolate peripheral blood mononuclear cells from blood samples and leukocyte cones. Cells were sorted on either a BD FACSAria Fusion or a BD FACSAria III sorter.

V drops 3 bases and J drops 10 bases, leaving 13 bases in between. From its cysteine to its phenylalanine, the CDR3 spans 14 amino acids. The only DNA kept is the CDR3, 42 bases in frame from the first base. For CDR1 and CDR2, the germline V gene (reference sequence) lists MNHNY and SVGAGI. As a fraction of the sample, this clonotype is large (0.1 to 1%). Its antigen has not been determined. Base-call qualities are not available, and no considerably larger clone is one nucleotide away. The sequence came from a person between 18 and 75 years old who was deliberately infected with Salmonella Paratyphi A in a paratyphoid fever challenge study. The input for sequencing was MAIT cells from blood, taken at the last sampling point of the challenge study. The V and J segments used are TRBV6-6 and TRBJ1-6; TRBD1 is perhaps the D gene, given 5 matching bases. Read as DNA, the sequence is TGTGCCAGCAGTTATGAAGGGGAGAGATCACCCCTCCACTTT. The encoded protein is CASSYEGERSPLHF.